These T cell receptor beta chains were read from a single sample in a study of human T cells and chemical hapten exposure. TCRdb re-called the RACE reads with MiXCR, one entry per CDR3 protein. The table includes some 80,000 distinct CDR3 sequences, around 11% detected once. The sample was whole blood, taken in connection with sensitization to the hapten diphenylcyclopropenone (DPC). The receptors come from a woman aged 50 to 60 with alopecia areata. Some clones in this sample may be carry-over from other donors' samples. The CDR3 runs from the conserved cysteine through the conserved F or W. A D gene is named only where the DNA matches it firmly. Only part of the rows carry a size: once, few, many, or a class if the clone is expanded.

clone_size	v_call	d_call	j_call	cdr3_aa	cdr3_nt
few	TRBV27	-	TRBJ2-1	CASSPLQVGVRNIEQFF	TGTGCCAGCAGTCCCCTACAGGTTGGCGTCCGAAATATTGAGCAGTTCTTC
many	TRBV3-1	-	TRBJ1-6	CASSQVSRLTVPLHF	TGTGCCAGCAGCCAAGTGAGCAGGCTGACGGTCCCCCTCCACTTT
many	TRBV7-2	TRBD1	TRBJ1-6	CASSSRDRGNSPLHF	TGTGCCAGCAGCTCCCGGGACAGGGGTAATTCACCCCTCCACTTT
many	TRBV11-2	-	TRBJ1-4	CASSFHRGDEKLFF	TGTGCCAGCAGCTTTCATCGGGGGGATGAAAAACTGTTTTTT
many	TRBV10-1	TRBD2	TRBJ2-7	CASSEILAGGEQYF	TGCGCCAGCAGTGAAATACTAGCGGGAGGAGAGCAGTACTTC
many	TRBV12-5	-	TRBJ2-7	CASGLGRARGNEQYF	TGTGCTAGTGGTTTGGGTCGGGCTCGGGGCAACGAGCAGTACTTC
many	TRBV15	-	TRBJ2-7	CATSRVADREQYF	TGTGCCACCAGCAGAGTGGCAGACCGTGAGCAGTACTTC
few	TRBV5-4	TRBD2	TRBJ2-2	CASSLVIAGGPGELFF	TGTGCCAGCAGCTTGGTGATAGCGGGAGGCCCCGGGGAGCTGTTTTTT
few	TRBV30	-	TRBJ2-1	CARTQGFEQFF	TGTGCCCGAACGCAGGGGTTTGAGCAGTTCTTC
few	TRBV29-1	-	TRBJ2-3	CSVEAGSDTQYF	TGCAGCGTTGAGGCAGGGTCGGATACGCAGTATTTT
many	TRBV19	TRBD1	TRBJ2-2	CASRNSGTGFSTGELFF	TGTGCCAGTAGAAATTCAGGGACAGGGTTCAGCACCGGGGAGCTGTTTTTT
few	TRBV7-2	TRBD2	TRBJ2-3	CASSSSPRTRSDTQYF	TGTGCCAGCAGCTCCAGCCCCCGGACTAGATCAGATACGCAGTATTTT
many	TRBV12-3/TRBV12-4	TRBD2	TRBJ2-1	CASSFAGAGGIYNEQFF	TGTGCCAGCAGTTTCGCCGGAGCGGGGGGGATCTACAATGAGCAGTTCTTC
many	TRBV7-9	-	TRBJ1-2	CASSLAGKGDRNYGYTF	TGTGCCAGCAGCTTAGCGGGGAAAGGCGATAGGAACTATGGCTACACCTTC
many	TRBV7-9	-	TRBJ2-2	CASSFVPGLHTGELFF	TGTGCCAGCAGCTTTGTACCGGGACTGCACACCGGGGAGCTGTTTTTT
many	TRBV21-1	-	TRBJ2-7	CASRRDRISYEQYF	TGTGCCAGCAGACGGGACAGGATTTCCTACGAGCAGTACTTC
-	TRBV18	-	TRBJ2-1	CASSPRAHSYNEQFF	TGTGCCAGCTCACCAAGAGCCCACTCCTACAATGAGCAGTTCTTC
many	TRBV5-1	-	TRBJ1-6	CASSLETTSSYNSPLHF	TGCGCCAGCAGCTTGGAAACGACGAGCTCCTATAATTCACCCCTCCACTTT
many	TRBV12-3/TRBV12-4	-	TRBJ1-3	CASSLDRGNTIYF	TGTGCCAGCAGCCTGGACCGAGGGAACACCATATATTTT
-	TRBV6-2/TRBV6-3	-	TRBJ2-2	CASRVAVNTGELFF	TGTGCCAGCAGGGTAGCGGTGAACACCGGGGAGCTGTTTTTT
-	TRBV3-1	TRBD1	TRBJ1-5	CASSLRQGANQPQHF	TGTGCCAGCAGCCTTCGACAGGGTGCCAATCAGCCCCAGCATTTT
-	TRBV19	TRBD1	TRBJ2-2	CASKMRGRRTGELSF	TGTGCCAGTAAGATGAGGGGGCGCCGGACCGGGGAGCTGTCTTTT
few	TRBV7-8	-	TRBJ2-5	CASSFTQETQYF	TGTGCCAGCAGCTTCACCCAAGAGACCCAGTACTTC
many	TRBV3-1	-	TRBJ2-3	CASSHGGGGHTDTQYF	TGTGCCAGCAGTCACGGTGGCGGGGGACACACAGATACGCAGTATTTT
few	TRBV7-9	TRBD1	TRBJ1-4	CASSAYRGGGEKLFF	TGTGCCAGCAGCGCGTACAGGGGAGGTGGTGAAAAACTGTTTTTT
few	TRBV6-6	TRBD1	TRBJ1-1	CASSYSGTGGEAFF	TGTGCCAGCAGTTACTCGGGGACAGGGGGTGAAGCTTTCTTT
many	TRBV27	TRBD2	TRBJ2-2	CASRPLAGVTGELFF	TGTGCCAGCAGGCCCCTAGCGGGAGTCACCGGGGAGCTGTTTTTT
many	TRBV7-3	-	TRBJ2-3	CASSVRGQLTDTQYF	TGTGCCAGCAGCGTCCGGGGGCAGCTCACAGATACGCAGTATTTT
-	TRBV28	-	TRBJ1-5	CASSLLHQPQHF	TGTGCCAGCAGTTTATTGCATCAGCCCCAGCATTTT
many	TRBV25-1	-	TRBJ2-5	CASSEWVSEETQYF	TGTGCCAGCAGTGAATGGGTTAGCGAAGAGACCCAGTACTTC
-	TRBV28	TRBD1	TRBJ1-2	CASRNPGQVYGYTF	TGTGCCAGCAGGAATCCGGGACAGGTCTATGGCTACACCTTC
few	TRBV7-2	-	TRBJ2-4	CASSLELPKNIQYF	TGTGCCAGCAGCTTAGAACTACCAAAAAACATTCAGTACTTC
-	TRBV7-9	-	TRBJ2-1	CASSGVWSYNEQFF	TGTGCCAGCAGCGGGGTATGGTCCTACAATGAGCAGTTCTTC
many	TRBV30	TRBD1	TRBJ1-5	CAWSHRGLRPQHF	TGTGCCTGGAGTCACAGGGGGCTGCGGCCCCAGCATTTT
-	TRBV7-2	-	TRBJ1-3	CASSWGETGNTIYF	TGTGCCAGCAGCTGGGGAGAGACTGGAAACACCATATATTTT
-	TRBV5-1	-	TRBJ2-5	CASSLLPGTQETQYF	TGCGCCAGCAGCTTGCTTCCAGGGACCCAAGAGACCCAGTACTTC
-	TRBV4-3	-	TRBJ2-3	CASSHTGTRGDTQYF	TGCGCCAGCAGCCACACCGGGACCCGAGGAGATACGCAGTATTTT
-	TRBV3-1	TRBD1	TRBJ1-1	CASSPGTGAIQAFF	TGTGCCAGCAGCCCTGGGACAGGGGCTATTCAAGCTTTCTTT
few	TRBV10-1	-	TRBJ2-7	CASSDVSERYEQYF	TGCGCCAGCAGCGACGTCTCAGAAAGGTACGAGCAGTACTTC
-	TRBV27	TRBD1	TRBJ1-4	CASTRQGANEKLFF	TGTGCCAGCACTAGACAGGGGGCGAATGAAAAACTGTTTTTT
many	TRBV6-2/TRBV6-3	TRBD1	TRBJ2-1	CASRPGQGAIKLAGEQFF	TGTGCCAGCAGGCCCGGACAGGGGGCGATAAAACTAGCGGGTGAGCAGTTCTTC
few	TRBV28	-	TRBJ1-5	CASSLSGGGSNQPQHF	TGTGCCAGCAGTTTATCGGGAGGGGGGAGCAATCAGCCCCAGCATTTT
-	TRBV29-1	-	TRBJ2-7	CSVEDSQGGYEQYF	TGCAGCGTTGAAGATAGCCAGGGTGGATACGAGCAGTACTTC
-	TRBV29-1	-	TRBJ2-7	CSVSMVRGEQYF	TGCAGCGTTTCTATGGTGCGGGGCGAGCAGTACTTC
-	TRBV14	-	TRBJ2-1	CASSQDHTDSYNEQFF	TGTGCCAGCAGCCAAGATCATACGGACTCCTACAATGAGCAGTTCTTC
few	TRBV5-5	-	TRBJ2-7	CASSPKTGISYEQYF	TGTGCCAGCAGCCCCAAAACCGGGATCTCCTACGAGCAGTACTTC